Listed below are T cell receptor beta chains from one sample, sequenced in a study of blood T cell repertoires in COVID-19. This table comes from immunoSEQ multiplex PCR, and its TCRdb copy is limited to in-frame clones, with some not included. The data show about 130,000 clones, roughly 82% seen once. The specimen was peripheral blood. These receptors all come from a human donor in a cohort sampled during active COVID-19. Both conserved end residues are part of each CDR3.

>TRBV9|15|TRBJ2-1
CASSPPGLAYNEQFF
>TRBV25-1|13|TRBJ2-7
CASRAVGFHEQYF
>TRBV9|13|TRBJ1-3
CASSPSTGNTIYF
>TRBV13|13|TRBJ2-3
CASSFGNTDTQYF
>TRBV11-2|12|TRBJ2-7
CASSLPGLLQNF
>TRBV24-1|13|TRBJ1-2
CATSGMTGNGYTF
>TRBV20-1|11|TRBJ2-1
CSASPSDEQFF
>TRBV6-5|14|TRBJ2-7
CASTGLAVSYEQYF
>TRBV11-3|16|TRBJ2-1
CASSLGLAGTYNEQFF
>TRBV7-2|15|TRBJ2-1
CASSVTSGRGNEQFF
>TRBV19|16|TRBJ2-4
CASSIGGGILKNIQYF
>TRBV19|17|TRBJ1-6
CASSTASTGIRYSPLHF
>TRBV19|12|TRBJ2-7
CASSMGLGEQYF
>TRBV6-5|13|TRBJ2-4
CASSSGTKNIQYF
>TRBV3-1/TRBV3-2|12|TRBJ2-5
CASSQVSETQYF
>TRBV6-5|15|TRBJ2-2
CASSSDRGNTGELFF
>TRBV24-1|15|TRBJ2-1
CATSDPPDSHNEQFF
>TRBV28|16|TRBJ1-5
CASRDLQGRRDQPQHF
>TRBV4-3|15|TRBJ1-6
CASSQDHYGGSPLHF
>TRBV4-1|15|TRBJ2-7
CASSLELAGVYEQYF
>TRBV7-2|16|TRBJ2-3
CASSLRGTGVTDTQYF
>TRBV7-3|15|TRBJ2-1
CASRSSGTSYNEQFF
>TRBV5-5|15|TRBJ2-7
CASSQGPGVRYEQYF
>TRBV5-6|12|TRBJ1-2
CASSRGTEDYTF
>TRBV18|15|TRBJ2-4
CASIPGDGAKNIQYF
>TRBV7-2|15|TRBJ1-5
CASSLAGQSNQPQHF
>TRBV5-5|12|TRBJ2-3
CASSLRTDTQYF
>TRBV2|13|TRBJ2-2
CASSEARTGELFF
>TRBV2|13|TRBJ2-1
CASAGFGYNEQFF
>TRBV6-5|14|TRBJ2-7
CASSRTGAPYEQYF
>TRBV2|16|TRBJ2-3
CASSRWASGSTDTQYF
>TRBV19|18|TRBJ1-4
CASSMKTGTGGINEKLFF
>TRBV3-1/TRBV3-2|17|TRBJ2-4
CASSRQDVMVTKNIQYF
>TRBV18|15|TRBJ2-3
CASSPGRVDADTQYF
>TRBV19|15|TRBJ2-6
CASSLGHSGANVLTF
>TRBV29-1|15|TRBJ1-3
CSVVAGTGAGNTIYF
>TRBV4-1|17|TRBJ2-7
CASSQDIGGWNSYEQYF